The 23 T cell receptor beta chains below were found in one sample sequenced in a study of cytomegalovirus exposure and HLA in healthy donors. The PCR employed 60 Vbeta primers together with 13 Jbeta primers. Assay: immunoSEQ multiplex PCR; the TCRdb copy retains only in-frame clones and omits some. The data contain over 150,000 clones, about four fifths of them singletons. Sequencing used PBMCs. The receptors stem from a man aged 18 to 29 in good health and CMV-seronegative.

Comments on this clone: The junction differs from germline at one of its ends, possibly a read error. The V gene is TRBV27, the J gene TRBJ2-6; TRBD1 agrees at 9 bases. The CDR3 totals 16 residues. Germline lookup yields CDR1 MNHEY and CDR2 SMNVEV (reference sequence). The CDR3 bases are TGTGCCAGCAGTTTAGGACAGGGGACCGGGGCCAACGTCCTGATTTTC. Its protein product is CASSLGQGTGANVLIF.

The chain uses TRBV6-6 and TRBJ2-1, with 8 bases lining up with TRBD1. Germline V CDR1 and CDR2: MNHNY, SVGAGI (reference sequence). Losses at the gene ends were 5 bases for V and 6 bases for J; bases not matched to a gene: 6. CDR3 length: 14 amino acids. CDR3 protein: CASSRRDRSNEQFF. CDR3 DNA: TGTGCCAGCAGTCGGCGGGACAGGAGCAATGAGCAGTTCTTC.

This clone was recorded a few times. The chain combines TRBV6-5 with TRBJ1-5; D is unresolved. The germline V gene encodes CDR1 MNHEY and CDR2 SVGAGI. This CDR3 comprises 15 residues. V was shortened by 6 bases and J by 0 bases, with 12 bases between the two germline ends. The CDR3 loop reads CASRISAYSNQPQHF. The CDR3, as DNA: TGTGCCAGCAGAATTTCCGCGTATAGCAATCAGCCCCAGCATTTT.

This sequence joins TRBV19 and TRBJ2-1; 9 bases fit TRBD2. Germline CDR1 is LNHDA and CDR2 is SQIVND (reference sequence). The CDR3 has 18 amino acids. V shed 10 bases, J shed 3 bases, and the junction held 19 bases outside the gene matches. The CDR3 here is CATARVAGVPWGYNEQFF. The CDR3 bases are TGTGCCACCGCGAGGGTAGCGGGGGTCCCCTGGGGCTACAATGAGCAGTTCTTC.

The J gene is TRBJ2-2, the V gene TRBV4-2; weak D call: TRBD2 (5 bases). The germline V gene has CDR1 LGHNA and CDR2 YNFKEQ. This CDR3 is 17 amino acids long. The V end lost 0 bases, the J end lost 0 bases, and 11 bases lay between the germline ends. CDR3 sequence reads: CASSQDKGRPNTGELFF. The CDR3, as DNA: TGTGCCAGCAGCCAAGATAAAGGGAGACCGAACACCGGGGAGCTGTTTTTT.

The chain uses TRBV28 and TRBJ1-6; no clear D. The CDR3 runs to 11 residues. Trimming pared 3 bases from V and 10 bases from J, leaving 4 bases between. The germline V gene has CDR1 MDHEN and CDR2 SYDVKM. The CDR3 region has the DNA TGTGCCAGCAGTTTTGGCTCACCCCTCCACTTT. It translates to CASSFGSPLHF.

V is TRBV14 and J is TRBJ2-2, with no clear D. Per germline, CDR1 SGHDN and CDR2 FVKESK. V lost 1 base and J 2 bases, leaving 5 bases between the germline ends. The CDR3 loop spans 14 amino acids. The CDR3 is CASSQVVNTGELFF. CDR3 bases: TGTGCCAGCAGCCAAGTCGTTAACACCGGGGAGCTGTTTTTT. The whole variable domain, remainder taken from reference TRBV14 and TRBJ2-2, is EAGVTQFPSHSVIEKGQTVTLRCDPISGHDNLYWYRRVMGKEIKFLLHFVKESKQDESGMPNNRFLAERTGGTYSTLKVQPAELEDSGVYFCASSQVVNTGELFFGEGSRLTVL.

V and J are TRBV29-1 and TRBJ2-1; TRBD1 might be the D (6 bases). Trimming pared 6 bases from V and 0 bases from J, leaving 24 bases between. The CDR3 totals 18 residues. The germline CDR1 and CDR2 sequences are SQVTM and ANQGSEA. The CDR3 is CSVGLWQGKASSYNEQFF. In nucleotides, the CDR3 is TGCAGCGTGGGGTTATGGCAGGGGAAAGCAAGCTCCTACAATGAGCAGTTCTTC.

This clone occurred a few times. The chain employs TRBV5-4 and TRBJ2-7; 7 bases agree with TRBD1. V lost 2 bases, J lost 1 base, and 3 bases stayed unmatched. The germline V gene has CDR1 SGHNT and CDR2 YYREEE (reference sequence). The CDR3 is made up of 14 amino acids. The CDR3 loop is CASSFDRASYEQYF. CDR3 bases: TGTGCCAGCAGCTTCGACAGGGCTTCCTACGAGCAGTACTTC.

The rearrangement uses TRBV4-2 and TRBJ2-5; 8 bases match TRBD2. V lost 2 bases and J lost 1; bases outside the gene matches: 6. The V gene's germline CDR1 is LGHNA and CDR2 YNFKEQ. CDR3 length: 16 residues. The CDR3 DNA reads as TGTGCCAGCAGCCAACAAGCGGGGGCCCTCCAAGAGACCCAGTACTTC. This sequence encodes CASSQQAGALQETQYF.

The chain joins TRBV11-2 to TRBJ1-1; 8 nucleotides align to TRBD1. The CDR3 has 14 amino acids. The V gene's germline CDR1 is SGHAT and CDR2 FQNNGV. The ends lost 5 bases at V and 2 bases at J; junction bases unmatched: 4. The CDR3: CASSRTGGNTEAFF. The CDR3 coding sequence is TGTGCCAGCAGCCGTACAGGGGGAAACACTGAAGCTTTCTTT.

The chain combines TRBV18 with TRBJ2-7, with 8 bases aligning to TRBD1. Germline V gives CDR1 KGHSH, CDR2 LQKENI. The CDR3 runs 18 residues. J was trimmed by 0 bases and V by 3 bases; bases with no gene match: 13. CDR3 protein: CASSPRLRDRTSSYEQYF. The CDR3 coding sequence is TGTGCCAGCTCACCTAGACTTCGGGACAGGACGAGCTCCTACGAGCAGTACTTC.

This clone was detected a few times. The chain recombines TRBV27 with TRBJ1-1; the D is unclear. CDR3 length: 14 amino acids. Trimming removed 5 bases at V and 4 bases at J, with 14 bases between. Germline CDR1 is MNHEY and CDR2 is SMNVEV (reference sequence). The CDR3 region has the DNA TGTGCCAGCAGTCCCCCGGGAGGGTTCACTGAAGCTTTCTTT. Translation gives CASSPPGGFTEAFF.

The rearrangement joins TRBV29-1 to TRBJ2-5, with a tentative D call TRBD1 (5 bases). The V end lost 4 bases, the J end lost 3 bases, and 9 bases lay between the germline ends. The CDR3 consists of 12 residues. The germline CDR1 and CDR2 sequences are SQVTM and ANQGSEA. The CDR3 reads CSVGGAEETQYF. DNA of the CDR3: TGCAGCGTTGGTGGGGCGGAAGAGACCCAGTACTTC.

The chain employs TRBV5-1 and TRBJ2-1; 7 bases map to TRBD1. The germline CDR1 and CDR2 sequences are SGHRS and YFSETQ. After removal of 0 bases from V and 1 base from J, the junction contained 4 bases not matched to a gene. CDR3 length: 16 amino acids. The CDR3 DNA reads TGCGCCAGCAGCTTGGCGCCGACAGGGTCCTACAATGAGCAGTTCTTC. Encoded protein: CASSLAPTGSYNEQFF.

This sequence joins TRBV7-9 and TRBJ1-2, with 7 nucleotides matching TRBD1. J was trimmed by 8 bases and V by 6 bases; bases with no gene match: 18. This CDR3 comprises 16 residues. Germline V gene lookup returns CDR1 SEHNR and CDR2 FQNEAQ (reference sequence). This CDR3 reads CASSRFRPRGPEGYTF. CDR3 bases: TGTGCCAGCAGTCGATTCCGACCAAGGGGGCCGGAAGGCTACACCTTC.

This chain uses TRBV18 with TRBJ2-2, with 9 bases identical to TRBD1. V gave up 0 bases and J gave up 3 bases; unmatched junction bases: 2. Germline-derived CDR1 and CDR2 are KGHSH and LQKENI. This CDR3 contains 16 residues. Here the CDR3 reads CASSPPRQGDTGELFF. The CDR3 region has the DNA TGTGCCAGCTCACCACCGAGACAGGGGGACACCGGGGAGCTGTTTTTT.

The chain combines TRBV29-1 with TRBJ2-3, with 8 bases aligning to TRBD1. The CDR3 has 15 residues. V lost 5 bases and J lost 4; bases outside the gene matches: 11. The germline V gene encodes CDR1 SQVTM and CDR2 ANQGSEA. In nucleotides, the CDR3 is TGCAGCGTTCGACCTGGACAGGGCTTCCCAGATACGCAGTATTTT. This encodes CSVRPGQGFPDTQYF.

The rearrangement joins TRBV28 to TRBJ1-2, with 9 bases that match TRBD1. The CDR3 loop spans 16 amino acids. Looked up from germline, CDR1 is MDHEN and CDR2 is SYDVKM. V trimming: 6 bases; J trimming: 3 bases; junction bases outside the gene matches: 11. The CDR3 nucleotides are TGTGCCAGCAGCAAAACCGGGACAGGGCAAGACTATGGCTACACCTTC. Translation gives CASSKTGTGQDYGYTF.

CDR3 protein: CSVEEFGQGSYEQYF. The CDR3 region has the DNA TGCAGCGTTGAAGAATTCGGACAGGGATCCTACGAGCAGTACTTC. This chain links TRBV29-1 with TRBJ2-7; 8 positions match TRBD1. V shed 0 bases, J shed 1 base, and the junction held 5 bases outside the gene matches. The CDR3 consists of 15 residues. CDR1 is SQVTM and CDR2 is ANQGSEA in the germline V gene.

The chain joins TRBV5-1 to TRBJ1-5, with a tentative D call TRBD1 (6 bases). This CDR3 comprises 14 residues. Germline CDR1 is SGHRS and CDR2 is YFSETQ. The V and J ends lost 0 bases and 4 bases respectively, with 8 bases between them. The CDR3 loop is CASSLAQGNQPQHF. DNA of the CDR3: TGCGCCAGCAGCTTGGCTCAGGGGAATCAGCCCCAGCATTTT.

The chain has TRBV5-1 and TRBJ2-1; 10 bases fit TRBD2. Trimming cost V 2 bases and J 6 bases; bases outside gene matches: 5. The CDR3 loop spans 15 amino acids. Germline values: CDR1 SGHRS, CDR2 YFSETQ. The CDR3 sequence: CASSFRLAGANEQFF. Written as DNA, the CDR3 is TGCGCCAGCAGCTTTAGGCTAGCGGGGGCCAATGAGCAGTTCTTC.

The V and J genes are TRBV19 and TRBJ1-3; D possibly corresponds to TRBD1 (6 bases). CDR1 is LNHDA and CDR2 is SQIVND in the germline V gene (reference sequence). The CDR3 is 15 residues long. Trimming cost V 5 bases and J 4 bases, with 15 bases left between them. CDR3 protein: CASSLQGRPGNTIYF. CDR3 bases: TGTGCCAGTAGTTTACAGGGTCGACCGGGAAACACCATATATTTT. The complete variable domain, with remaining parts taken from reference TRBV19 and TRBJ1-3, reads DGGITQSPKYLFRKEGQNVTLSCEQNLNHDAMYWYRQDPGQGLRLIYYSQIVNDFQKGDIAEGYSVSREKKESFPLTVTSAQKNPTAFYLCASSLQGRPGNTIYFGEGSWLTVV.